A single sample gave rise to the 14 T cell receptor beta chains below, sequenced in a study of blood T cell repertoires in COVID-19 (dated by TCRdb to 2020 to 2021). Receptor libraries were prepared by the immunoSEQ multiplex PCR assay. TCRdb obtained this table from immuneACCESS and retained in-frame rearrangements with V and J assigned. These tables miss some clones; where compared with another copy, unresolved V genes account for less than half of the shortfall, and the remainder is unexplained. The sample records some 320,000 clones, roughly 90% of which are singletons. The ten largest clones add up to around 2.5% of the sample. The specimen sequenced was PBMCs or T cells enriched from blood (not recorded which). Receptor source: a man in his fifties or sixties who had recovered from COVID-19.

This chain connects TRBV30 to TRBJ2-1, with D possibly being TRBD2 (6 bases). With 1 base removed from V and 2 bases from J, the gap between germline ends came to 12 bases. The CDR3 runs to 15 residues. Per germline, CDR1 GTSNPN and CDR2 SVGIG (reference sequence). CDR3 loop: CAWSGGRGAYNEQFF. The CDR3 DNA reads TGTGCCTGGAGTGGCGGGCGGGGAGCCTACAATGAGCAGTTCTTC. The variable domain in full, completed from reference TRBV30 and TRBJ2-1, reads SQTIHQWPATLVQPVGSPLSLECTVEGTSNPNLYWYRQAAGRGLQLLFYSVGIGQISSEVPQNLSASRPQDRQFILSSKKLLLSDSGFYLCAWSGGRGAYNEQFFGPGTRLTVL.

The count of this clone is one. The chain couples TRBV6-5 to TRBJ1-6, with D uncertain. V was pared by 0 bases and J by 7 bases, with 10 bases between. This CDR3 has 15 residues. Germline loops: CDR1 MNHEY, CDR2 SVGAGI. CDR3 sequence: CASSYSGGANSPLHF. Written as DNA, the CDR3 is TGTGCCAGCAGTTACTCGGGAGGCGCAAATTCACCCCTCCACTTT.

The chain links TRBV19 to TRBJ2-3; D possibly corresponds to TRBD1 (6 bases). The CDR3 spans 13 residues. V was cut by 7 bases and J by 3 bases, with 11 bases left in between. From germline, CDR1 is LNHDA and CDR2 SQIVND (reference sequence). The CDR3 loop is CASTLQGTDTQYF. The DNA for the CDR3 is TGTGCCAGTACGTTGCAGGGGACAGATACGCAGTATTTT.

This clone was seen more than once but under ten times. The J gene is TRBJ1-1, the V gene TRBV18; the match to TRBD1 covers 7 bases. V was pared by 5 bases and J by 8 bases, with 5 bases of the junction left unmatched. The germline CDR1 and CDR2 sequences are KGHSH and LQKENI. The CDR3 is made up of 12 amino acids. The CDR3 loop reads CASSMTGPEAFF. CDR3 bases: TGTGCCAGCTCAATGACAGGGCCCGAAGCTTTCTTT.

This rearrangement joins TRBV6-2 or TRBV6-3 to TRBJ2-2, with D perhaps matching TRBD2 (6 bases). CDR3 size: 16 residues. Germline V CDR1 and CDR2: MNHEY, SVGEGT. The V end was cut by 6 bases, the J end by 7 bases, with 21 bases between. In nucleotides, the CDR3 is TGTGCCAGCAGGTACCTGGCGGGAATGAATGGCGGGGAGCTGTTTTTT. Translation gives CASRYLAGMNGGELFF.

The genes are TRBV19 and TRBJ2-2, with D possibly TRBD2 on 5 matching bases. Germline-derived CDR1 and CDR2 are LNHDA and SQIVND (reference sequence). Deletions cut 6 bases from V and 4 bases from J, with 9 bases between. The CDR3 covers 13 residues. CDR3: CASRSGLTGELFF. CDR3 coding DNA: TGTGCCAGTAGGTCAGGACTCACCGGGGAGCTGTTTTTT.

V is TRBV30 and J is TRBJ1-1; D may be TRBD1 (5 bases). The germline CDR1 and CDR2 sequences are GTSNPN and SVGIG (reference sequence). The CDR3 extends over 13 amino acids. The V end was cut by 0 bases, the J end by 4 bases, with 9 bases between. CDR3 protein: CAWSVSGATEAFF. The DNA for the CDR3 is TGTGCCTGGAGTGTAAGCGGGGCCACTGAAGCTTTCTTT.

The CDR3 loop is CASSYNRGRAFF. The CDR3 nucleotides read TGTGCCAGCAGTTACAACAGGGGACGCGCTTTCTTT. This chain connects TRBV6-6 to TRBJ1-1; 7 bases are a match to TRBD1. Germline CDR1 MNHNY, CDR2 SVGAGI (reference sequence). The CDR3 sequence is 12 residues long. The V segment lost 2 bases and the J segment 11 bases; nucleotides outside the gene matches: 5.

The rearrangement links TRBV5-1 to TRBJ2-7, with 8 nucleotides matching TRBD1. J was trimmed by 3 bases and V by 4 bases; bases with no gene match: 6. The CDR3 is made up of 14 amino acids. The V gene's germline CDR1 is SGHRS and CDR2 YFSETQ. The CDR3 here is CASSPRDRNYEQYF. The CDR3 DNA reads TGCGCCAGCAGCCCGCGGGACAGGAACTACGAGCAGTACTTC.

The V and J genes are TRBV10-3 and TRBJ1-2; 12 nucleotides match TRBD1. V gave up 6 bases and J gave up 5 bases; unmatched junction bases: 4. Germline assignment: CDR1 ENHRY and CDR2 SYGVKD. CDR3 length equals 14 residues. CDR3 DNA: TGTGCCATCAGCCTGGGACAGGGGGCTTATGGCTACACCTTC. Encoded protein: CAISLGQGAYGYTF.

The chain uses TRBV5-1 and TRBJ1-1, with 7 bases lining up with TRBD1. Germline trimming cut 0 bases from V and 4 bases from J; bases unmatched to any gene: 6. The CDR3 spans 15 residues. Germline V gives CDR1 SGHRS, CDR2 YFSETQ. The CDR3 bases are TGCGCCAGCAGCTTGGGGACAGGTACTACCACTGAAGCTTTCTTT. This encodes CASSLGTGTTTEAFF.

This sequence joins TRBV19 and TRBJ1-4; 7 nucleotides align to TRBD1. The CDR3 totals 15 residues. V gave up 8 bases and J gave up 10 bases; unmatched junction bases: 16. Germline CDR1 LNHDA, CDR2 SQIVND (reference sequence). The DNA of the CDR3 is TGTGCCAGTCAAATGGCCGGGACAGCCCCATCAAAACTGTTTTTT. Amino acids: CASQMAGTAPSKLFF.

This clone has a single count. The chain is built from TRBV20-1 and TRBJ2-1; TRBD2 matches 10 bases. CDR3 length equals 16 residues. J gave up 1 base and V 3 bases, and 6 bases lay outside the gene matches. The germline gives CDR1 DFQATT, CDR2 SNEGSKA (reference sequence). CDR3 sequence: CSASPSGRSSYNEQFF. The DNA of the CDR3 is TGCAGTGCTAGTCCTAGCGGGAGAAGTTCCTACAATGAGCAGTTCTTC.

The rearrangement joins TRBV29-1 to TRBJ2-3; the D gene is possibly TRBD2 (6 bases). CDR3 length: 14 residues. In germline, CDR1 is SQVTM, CDR2 ANQGSEA. Trimming left V 7 bases short and J 3 bases short, with 17 bases between. CDR3 loop: CSGGDWAVTDTQYF. The CDR3 coding sequence is TGCAGCGGGGGGGACTGGGCGGTAACAGATACGCAGTATTTT.